The present T cell receptor (beta chain) was sequenced within a study of post-analysis software for immune sequencing data. Overall study: Secondary progressive, relapsing-remitting and progressive-relapsing multiple sclerosis were among the included disease courses. Study outcomes and limitations: Compared with controls, patients had more of five TRBV segments, including TRBV5-6, TRBV5-1 and TRBV20-1.

This clonotype occurred a few times. Its specificity is unknown. The germline CDR1 and CDR2 sequences are DFQATT and SNEGSKA (reference sequence). The CDR3 length is 14 residues. With 0 bases removed from V and 1 base from J, the gap between germline ends came to 7 bases. TCR beta cDNA libraries included unique molecular identifiers. MiXCR, run by TCRdb on the PCR reads, gives a single entry per CDR3 protein. The data show roughly 650,000 distinct CDR3 sequences, with approximately 59% seen just once and roughly 12% held by the top ten. This TCR was sampled from a girl aged 2-10 years with multiple sclerosis. The chain uses TRBV20-1 and TRBJ1-5, with no clear D. The sample consisted of blood. CDR3 coding DNA: TGCAGTGCTAGAGACGGGGAGAGCAATCAGCCCCAGCATTTT. Its translation: CSARDGESNQPQHF.